The table lists the clone carrying this TCR beta chain with many counts. Its target is unknown. TCRdb re-derived calls from the 5' RACE reads in MiXCR, one entry per CDR3 protein. Among fewer than 9,000 distinct CDR3 sequences listed, around 6.7% were seen once. Time point indicated: sample taken at primary tumor resection. No cell sorting; template was whole RNA from tumor, lung tissue or PBMC. The entry originates in a study of spatial heterogeneity in lung cancer. CDR3 length equals 14 residues. V dropped 4 bases and J dropped 3 bases, with 14 bases sitting between them. The germline V gene encodes CDR1 SGHRS and CDR2 YFSETQ. Whole-study findings and limits: One measure, the expanded intratumoral alpha and beta TCR count, tracked tumor mutation counts.

This TCR derives from a female donor with early-stage non-small cell lung cancer. This chain links TRBV5-1 with TRBJ2-7; D may be TRBD1 or TRBD2 (5 bases each). The material was lung tumor tissue, obtained at surgery. The CDR3 is CASSPRGLGYEQYF. CDR3 bases: TGCGCCAGCAGCCCCCGGGGCCTAGGCTACGAGCAGTACTTC.